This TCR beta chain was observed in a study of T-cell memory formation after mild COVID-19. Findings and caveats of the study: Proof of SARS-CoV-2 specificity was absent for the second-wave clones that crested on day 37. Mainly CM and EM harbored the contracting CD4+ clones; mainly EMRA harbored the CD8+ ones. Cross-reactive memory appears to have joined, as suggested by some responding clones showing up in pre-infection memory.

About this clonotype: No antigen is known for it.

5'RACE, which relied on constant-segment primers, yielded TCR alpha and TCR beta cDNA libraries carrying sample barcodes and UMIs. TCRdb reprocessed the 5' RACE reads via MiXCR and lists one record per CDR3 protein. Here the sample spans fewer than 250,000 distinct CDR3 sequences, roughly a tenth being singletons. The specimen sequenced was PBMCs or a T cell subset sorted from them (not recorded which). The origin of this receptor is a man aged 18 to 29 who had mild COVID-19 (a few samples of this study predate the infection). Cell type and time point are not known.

CDR3 in amino acids: CASSHGTSGPQETQYF. The DNA for the CDR3 is TGTGCCAGCAGTCACGGGACTAGCGGGCCTCAAGAGACCCAGTACTTC. The V and J genes are TRBV6-5 and TRBJ2-5; 12 bases map to TRBD2. This CDR3 is built from 16 residues. The junction had 6 bases not matched to a gene; V was cut back by 5 bases and J by 2 bases. Germline V gene data show CDR1 as MNHEY and CDR2 as SVGAGI.